This T cell receptor (beta chain) was sequenced in a study of T cell repertoires in aging, cancer and after chemotherapy. Notes on the study in general: Across the chemotherapy interval, each cancer cohort showed higher median generation probability, suggesting thymic rebound.

This clonotype was detected only a few times. Its antigen is unidentified. Rearranged V-D-J TRB sequences were amplified with a mixed TRB-A/B primer pool. One entry per CDR3 protein results from TCRdb running MiXCR on the multiplex PCR reads. The table includes 2,500 to 3,500 distinct CDR3 sequences, 25% to 35% detected once. Trimming took 0 bases from V and 4 from J, leaving 6 bases between them. Germline V gene sequence: CDR1 KGHSH, CDR2 LQKENI. The CDR3 has 13 amino acids. Peripheral blood genomic DNA, not sorted cells or RNA, was the template. The specimen was blood. The receptor was derived from a human donor with a solid tumor. The chain uses TRBV18 and TRBJ1-1; D not certain. The CDR3 nucleotides read TGTGCCAGCTCACCACCAGGTTCCACTGAAGCTTTCTTT. Its protein is CASSPPGSTEAFF.